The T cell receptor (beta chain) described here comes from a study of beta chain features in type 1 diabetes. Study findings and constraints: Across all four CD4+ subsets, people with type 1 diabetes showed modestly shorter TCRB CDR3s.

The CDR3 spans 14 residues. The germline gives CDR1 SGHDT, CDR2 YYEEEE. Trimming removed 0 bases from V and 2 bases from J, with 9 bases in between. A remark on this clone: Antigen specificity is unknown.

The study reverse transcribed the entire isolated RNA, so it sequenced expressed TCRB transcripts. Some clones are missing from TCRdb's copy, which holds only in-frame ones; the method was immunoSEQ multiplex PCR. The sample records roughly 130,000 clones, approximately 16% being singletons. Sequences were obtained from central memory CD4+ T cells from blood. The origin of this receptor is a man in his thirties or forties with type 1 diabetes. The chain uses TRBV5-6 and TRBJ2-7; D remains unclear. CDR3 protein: CASSLVRVPYEQYF. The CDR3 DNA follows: TGTGCCAGCAGCTTGGTAAGGGTTCCCTACGAGCAGTACTTC.